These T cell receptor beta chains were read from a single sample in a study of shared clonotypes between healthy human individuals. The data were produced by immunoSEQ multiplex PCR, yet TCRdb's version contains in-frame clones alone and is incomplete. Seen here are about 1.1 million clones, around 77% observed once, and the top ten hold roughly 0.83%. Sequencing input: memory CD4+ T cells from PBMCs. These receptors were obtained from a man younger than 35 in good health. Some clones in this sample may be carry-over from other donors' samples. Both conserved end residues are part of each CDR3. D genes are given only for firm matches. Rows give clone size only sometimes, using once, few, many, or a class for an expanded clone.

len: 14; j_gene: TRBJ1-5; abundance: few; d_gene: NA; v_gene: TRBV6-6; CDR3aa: CASSYLGGDQPQHF; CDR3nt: TGTGCCAGCAGTTACTTGGGGGGCGATCAGCCCCAGCATTTT
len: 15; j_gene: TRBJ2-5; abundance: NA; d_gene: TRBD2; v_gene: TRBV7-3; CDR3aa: CASSTRPGGLETQYF; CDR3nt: TGTGCCAGCAGCACTCGTCCGGGGGGGTTAGAGACCCAGTACTTC
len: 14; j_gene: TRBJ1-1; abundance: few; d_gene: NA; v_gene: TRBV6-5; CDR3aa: CASSYRAGWTEAFF; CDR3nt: TGTGCCAGCAGTTACCGGGCGGGTTGGACTGAAGCTTTCTTT
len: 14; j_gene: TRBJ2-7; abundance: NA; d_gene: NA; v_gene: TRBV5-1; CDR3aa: CASSSQGGTRGQYF; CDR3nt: TGCGCCAGCAGCTCACAAGGAGGGACCCGGGGGCAGTACTTC
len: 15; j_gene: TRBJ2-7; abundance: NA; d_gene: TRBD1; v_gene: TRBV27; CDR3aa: CASSSGTGGPYEQYF; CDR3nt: TGTGCCAGCAGTTCCGGGACAGGGGGTCCCTACGAGCAGTACTTC
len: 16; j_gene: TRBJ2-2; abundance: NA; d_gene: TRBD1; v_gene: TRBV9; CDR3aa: CASSVAGQGAIGELFF; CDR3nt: TGTGCCAGCAGCGTAGCCGGACAGGGGGCGATCGGGGAGCTGTTTTTT
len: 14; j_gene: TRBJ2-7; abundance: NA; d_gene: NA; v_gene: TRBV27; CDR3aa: CASGQLAKYGEQYF; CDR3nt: TGTGCCAGCGGCCAACTAGCCAAGTATGGCGAGCAGTACTTC
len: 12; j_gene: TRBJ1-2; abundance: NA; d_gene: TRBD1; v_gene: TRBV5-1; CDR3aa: CASSVDRIGYTF; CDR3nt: TGCGCCAGCAGCGTGGACAGGATCGGCTACACCTTC
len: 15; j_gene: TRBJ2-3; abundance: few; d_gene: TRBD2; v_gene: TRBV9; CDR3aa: CASSPLAGVSDTQYF; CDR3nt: TGTGCCAGCAGCCCCCTAGCGGGAGTGTCTGATACGCAGTATTTT
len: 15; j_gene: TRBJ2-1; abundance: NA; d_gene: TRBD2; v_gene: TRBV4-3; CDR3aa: CASSRWREGLNEQFF; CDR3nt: TGCGCCAGCAGCCGATGGCGGGAGGGCCTCAATGAGCAGTTCTTC
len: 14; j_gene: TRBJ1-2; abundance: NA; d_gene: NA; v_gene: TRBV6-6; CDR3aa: CASSDVRANYGYTF; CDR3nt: TGTGCCAGCAGTGACGTTAGAGCTAACTATGGCTACACCTTC
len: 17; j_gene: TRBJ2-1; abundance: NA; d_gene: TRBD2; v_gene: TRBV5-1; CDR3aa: CASSFGTSGRLNNEQFF; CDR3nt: TGCGCCAGCAGCTTTGGGACTAGCGGGAGACTTAACAATGAGCAGTTCTTC
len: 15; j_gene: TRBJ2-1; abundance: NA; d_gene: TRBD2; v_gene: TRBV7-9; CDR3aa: CASSQTSGVYNEQFF; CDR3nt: TGTGCCAGCAGTCAGACTAGCGGGGTTTACAATGAGCAGTTCTTC
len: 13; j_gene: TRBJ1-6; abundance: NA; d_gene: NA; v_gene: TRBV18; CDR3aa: CASSRLKNSPLHF; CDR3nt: TGTGCCAGCTCACGACTGAAGAATTCACCCCTCCACTTT
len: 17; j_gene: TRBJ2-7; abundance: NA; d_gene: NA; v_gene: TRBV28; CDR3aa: CASSLSVGLTSSYEQYF; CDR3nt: TGTGCCAGCAGTTTATCGGTGGGGTTGACATCGTCCTACGAGCAGTACTTC
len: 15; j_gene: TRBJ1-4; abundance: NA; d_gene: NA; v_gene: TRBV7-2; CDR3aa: CASSLMAGKNEKLFF; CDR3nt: TGTGCCAGCAGCTTGATGGCAGGGAAGAATGAAAAACTGTTTTTT
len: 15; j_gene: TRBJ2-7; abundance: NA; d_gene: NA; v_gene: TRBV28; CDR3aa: CASSLSPTGSYGQYF; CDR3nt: TGTGCCAGCAGTTTAAGTCCTACCGGGAGCTACGGGCAGTACTTC
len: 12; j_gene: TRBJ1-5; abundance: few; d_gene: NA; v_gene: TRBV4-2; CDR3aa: CASSLANQPQHF; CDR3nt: TGTGCCAGCAGCCTAGCGAATCAGCCCCAGCATTTT
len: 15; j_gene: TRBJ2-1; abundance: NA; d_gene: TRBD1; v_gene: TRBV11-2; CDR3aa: CASSLGGTGFGEQFF; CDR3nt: TGTGCCAGCAGCTTAGGAGGGACAGGGTTCGGTGAGCAGTTCTTC
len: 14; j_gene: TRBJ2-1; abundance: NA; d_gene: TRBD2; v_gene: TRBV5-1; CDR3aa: CASIGGSSLQGQFF; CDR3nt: TGCGCCAGCATCGGCGGGAGTTCCCTACAAGGGCAGTTCTTC
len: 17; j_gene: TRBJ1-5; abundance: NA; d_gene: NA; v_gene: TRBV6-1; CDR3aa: CASSGRTRVNSNQPQHF; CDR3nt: TGTGCCAGCAGTGGGAGGACCCGGGTCAATAGCAATCAGCCCCAGCATTTT
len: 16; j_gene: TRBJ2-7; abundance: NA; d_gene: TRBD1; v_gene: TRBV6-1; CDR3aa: CASSVRDRGFSYEQYF; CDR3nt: TGTGCCAGCAGTGTTCGGGACAGGGGGTTCTCCTACGAGCAGTACTTC
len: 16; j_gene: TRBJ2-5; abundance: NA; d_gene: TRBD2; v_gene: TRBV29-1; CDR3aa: CSVGELGSGRGETQYF; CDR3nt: TGCAGCGTTGGGGAACTCGGTAGCGGGAGAGGAGAGACCCAGTACTTC
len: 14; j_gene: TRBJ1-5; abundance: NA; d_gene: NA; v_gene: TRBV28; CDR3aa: CASSSTGSSQPQHF; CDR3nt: TGTGCCAGCAGTTCCACGGGGTCGTCTCAGCCCCAGCATTTT
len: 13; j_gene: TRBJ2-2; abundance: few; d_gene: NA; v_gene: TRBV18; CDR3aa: CASSPRMAGELFF; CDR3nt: TGTGCCAGCTCACCACGAATGGCCGGGGAGCTGTTTTTT
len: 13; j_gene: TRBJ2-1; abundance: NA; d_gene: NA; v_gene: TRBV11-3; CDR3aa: CASSLGTRNEQFF; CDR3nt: TGTGCCAGCAGCTTAGGGACCCGGAATGAGCAGTTCTTC
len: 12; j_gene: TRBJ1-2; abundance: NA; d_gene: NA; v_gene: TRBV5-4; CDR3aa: CATGREGYGYTF; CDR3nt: TGTGCAACCGGCAGGGAGGGCTATGGCTACACCTTC
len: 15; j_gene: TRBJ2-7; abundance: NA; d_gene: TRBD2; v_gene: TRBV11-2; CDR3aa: CASSLLAGSSYEQYF; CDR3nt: TGTGCCAGCAGCTTGCTAGCGGGCAGCTCCTACGAGCAGTACTTC
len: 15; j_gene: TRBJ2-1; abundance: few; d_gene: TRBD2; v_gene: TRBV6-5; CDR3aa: CASSYSIGLATEQFF; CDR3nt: TGTGCCAGCAGTTACTCGATAGGACTAGCCACTGAGCAGTTCTTC
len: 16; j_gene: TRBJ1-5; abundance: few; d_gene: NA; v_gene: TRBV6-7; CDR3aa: CASSYWRQGTNQPQHF; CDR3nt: TGTGCCAGCAGTTACTGGAGGCAGGGTACTAATCAGCCCCAGCATTTT
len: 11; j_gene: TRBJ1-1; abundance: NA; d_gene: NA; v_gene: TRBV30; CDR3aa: CAWSSLRDPFF; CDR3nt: TGTGCCTGGAGTTCTCTCAGGGACCCTTTCTTT
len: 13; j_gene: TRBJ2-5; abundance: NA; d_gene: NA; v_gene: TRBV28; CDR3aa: CASSLDGQETQYF; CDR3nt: TGTGCCAGCAGTTTGGACGGACAAGAGACCCAGTACTTC
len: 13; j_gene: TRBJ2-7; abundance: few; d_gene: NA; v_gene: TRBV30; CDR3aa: CAWSRDKPTEQYF; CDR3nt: TGTGCCTGGAGCCGGGACAAACCTACCGAGCAGTACTTC
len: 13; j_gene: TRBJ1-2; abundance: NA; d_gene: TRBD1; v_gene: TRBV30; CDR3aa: CAGPRQGNYGYTF; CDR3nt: TGTGCTGGTCCCCGACAGGGGAACTATGGCTACACCTTC
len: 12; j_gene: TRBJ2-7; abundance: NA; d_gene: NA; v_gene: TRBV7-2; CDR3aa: CASSLVGWEQYF; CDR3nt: TGTGCCAGCAGCTTGGTAGGGTGGGAGCAGTACTTC
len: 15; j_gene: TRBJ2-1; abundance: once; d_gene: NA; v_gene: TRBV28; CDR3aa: CASSLQGSSYNEQFF; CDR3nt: TGTGCCAGCAGTTTACAGGGGAGCTCCTACAATGAGCAGTTCTTC
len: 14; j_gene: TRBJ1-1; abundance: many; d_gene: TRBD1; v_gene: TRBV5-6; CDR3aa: CASSSWDRGTEAFF; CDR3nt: TGTGCCAGCAGCTCATGGGACAGGGGAACTGAAGCTTTCTTT
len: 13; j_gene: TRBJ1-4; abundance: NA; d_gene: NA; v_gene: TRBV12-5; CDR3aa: CATLRMGTEKLFF; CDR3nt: TGTGCTACCCTAAGGATGGGCACTGAAAAACTGTTTTTT
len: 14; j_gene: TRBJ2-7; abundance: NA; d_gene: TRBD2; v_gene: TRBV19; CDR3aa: CASSERGTDDEQYF; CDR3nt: TGTGCCAGCTCGGAGCGGGGGACGGACGACGAGCAGTACTTC
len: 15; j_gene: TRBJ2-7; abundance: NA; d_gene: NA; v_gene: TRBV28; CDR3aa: CASSFYGGRAYEQYF; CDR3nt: TGTGCCAGCAGTTTTTACGGGGGCCGCGCCTACGAGCAGTACTTC
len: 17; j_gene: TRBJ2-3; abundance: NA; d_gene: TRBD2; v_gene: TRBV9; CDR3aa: CASSDTSGRARTDTQYF; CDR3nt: TGTGCCAGCAGCGATACTAGCGGGAGGGCCCGGACAGATACGCAGTATTTT
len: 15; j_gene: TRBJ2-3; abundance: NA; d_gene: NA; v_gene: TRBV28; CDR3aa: CASSMGGSATDTQYF; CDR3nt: TGTGCCAGCAGCATGGGTGGGAGTGCCACAGATACGCAGTATTTT
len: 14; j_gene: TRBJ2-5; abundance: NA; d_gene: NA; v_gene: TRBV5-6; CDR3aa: CASSHGQPGKTQYF; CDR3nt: TGTGCCAGCAGCCACGGCCAACCTGGGAAGACCCAGTACTTC
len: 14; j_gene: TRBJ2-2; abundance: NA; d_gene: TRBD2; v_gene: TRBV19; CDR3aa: CASSPRREPGELFF; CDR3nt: TGTGCCAGTAGTCCGCGGCGGGAGCCCGGGGAGCTGTTTTTT
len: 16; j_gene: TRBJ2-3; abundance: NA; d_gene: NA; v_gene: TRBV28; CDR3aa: CASSLIGSGSTDTQYF; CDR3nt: TGTGCCAGCAGTTTAATCGGGAGTGGTAGCACAGATACGCAGTATTTT
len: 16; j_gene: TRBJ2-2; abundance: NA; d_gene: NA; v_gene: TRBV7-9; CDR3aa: CASSFEAPQNTGELFF; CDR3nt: TGTGCCAGCAGCTTTGAGGCCCCACAGAACACCGGGGAGCTGTTTTTT
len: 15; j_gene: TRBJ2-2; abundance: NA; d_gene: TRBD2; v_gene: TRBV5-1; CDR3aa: CASSLPSGDTGELFF; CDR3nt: TGCGCCAGCAGCTTGCCTAGCGGGGACACCGGGGAGCTGTTTTTT